This T cell receptor (beta chain) emerged from a study of immune heterogeneity within non-small cell lung tumors. Study-level results: Individual patients showed largely nonoverlapping sets of high-frequency T-cell receptor beta clonotypes. Site-unique high-frequency clones occurred alongside identical dominant CDR3 beta clonotypes that recurred across tumor sites within a patient.

The germline CDR1 and CDR2 sequences are MNHNS and SASEGT. Trimming left V 6 bases short and J 4 bases short, with 24 bases between. CDR3 length: 17 amino acids. Per sample, around 0.65 ug of bulk tumor genomic DNA was the template used. Surgeons took several biopsies per primary tumor, spaced far apart, during surgery. Undergoing curative surgery were patients whose non-small cell lung cancer was untreated and newly diagnosed. This clonotype was seen ten or more times. Its antigen is not known. Multiplex PCR was performed with 32 V and 13 J primers, and it amplified TCR beta CDR3. TCRdb re-derived calls from the multiplex PCR reads in MiXCR, one entry per CDR3 protein. This table holds tens of thousands of distinct CDR3 sequences, 25% to 30% found once.

The material sequenced was lung tumor tissue. The source is a man aged 40-49 years with non-small cell lung cancer. The rearrangement uses TRBV6-1 and TRBJ1-2, with a possible D match to TRBD1 (5 bases). The CDR3 bases are TGTGCCAGCAGACCGCTCACCTCGGGACGAACCATCTATGGCTACACCTTC. Its translation: CASRPLTSGRTIYGYTF.